This T cell receptor beta chain was observed in a study of cytomegalovirus exposure and HLA in healthy donors. Sequencing was performed with immunoSEQ multiplex PCR; in TCRdb, only in-frame clones are kept and a portion is missing. The sample includes about 200,000 clones, around 88% of them seen just once. The V segment lost 3 bases and the J segment 8 bases; nucleotides outside the gene matches: 7. The CDR3 runs to 15 residues. Germline loops: CDR1 MNHEY, CDR2 SMNVEV (reference sequence). About this clone itself: The target antigen is unknown.

Study results and limitations: The investigators catalogued 150 to 200 TCR beta chains as cytomegalovirus-associated. According to a subsequent analysis, TCR clusters identified in the first cohort showed a tendency to co-occur across the 120 or so validation repertoires. Most TCRs appeared rarely, but some public TCRs recurred in many donors. A few chains linked to CMV were shown in vitro to be specific for CMV antigens.

The sequenced sample was PBMCs. The sequence derives from a woman aged 18-29 years in good health and CMV-seronegative. The V and J genes are TRBV27 and TRBJ2-1; TRBD2 matches 10 bases. The CDR3 DNA sequence: TGTGCCAGCAGTTTCCTAGCGGGAGTATGGGATGAGCAGTTCTTC. Amino acid sequence: CASSFLAGVWDEQFF.